A selection of T cell receptor beta chains follows, all from one sample in a study of blood T cell repertoires in COVID-19. Profiling relied on immunoSEQ multiplex PCR, and the TCRdb table lists in-frame clones only, not all of them. Among nearly 80,000 clones listed, roughly 89% were seen once. Input material: peripheral blood. These receptors all come from an elderly woman with active or convalescent COVID-19. Each CDR3 is given with its conserved first and last residue. D genes are given only for firm matches. Clone size is given for some rows only: seen once, a few or many times, or a class if the clone is expanded.

clone size	D gene	V gene	J gene	CDR3 protein	CDR3 DNA
NA	NA	TRBV19	TRBJ2-3	CASSPGGVTQYF	TGTGCCAGTAGCCCTGGCGGGGTTACGCAGTATTTT
NA	NA	TRBV27	TRBJ2-3	CASSSIGVLTDTQYF	TGTGCCAGCAGTTCTATCGGGGTTCTAACAGATACGCAGTATTTT
NA	TRBD2	TRBV2	TRBJ2-7	CASSEGGGRYEQYF	TGTGCCAGCAGTGAGGGCGGGGGGAGATACGAGCAGTACTTC
NA	NA	TRBV2	TRBJ1-2	CASSGGGYGYTF	TGTGCCAGCAGTGGGGGAGGGTATGGCTACACCTTC
NA	NA	TRBV5-1	TRBJ1-1	CASSLSTGNTEAFF	TGCGCCAGCAGCTTGTCTACTGGGAACACTGAAGCTTTCTTT
NA	TRBD2	TRBV9	TRBJ2-7	CASSGPWTSGDYEQYF	TGTGCCAGCAGCGGACCCTGGACTAGCGGAGATTACGAGCAGTACTTC
NA	NA	TRBV6-6	TRBJ2-6	CASSRTQSGANVLTF	TGTGCCAGCAGTCGGACTCAATCTGGGGCCAACGTCCTGACTTTC
once	TRBD1	TRBV18	TRBJ2-6	CASSPRQGLPSMVSGANVLTF	TGTGCCAGCTCACCCCGACAGGGCCTACCCTCCATGGTCTCTGGGGCCAACGTCCTGACTTTC
NA	NA	TRBV5-3	TRBJ1-2	CARSFRIYGYTF	TGTGCCAGAAGCTTCAGGATTTATGGCTACACCTTC
NA	TRBD1	TRBV4-1	TRBJ1-3	CASSQLQGTGNTIYF	TGCGCCAGCAGCCAATTACAGGGGACTGGAAACACCATATATTTT
once	TRBD2	TRBV10-1	TRBJ2-5	CASSDPRSGGGPQETQYF	TGCGCCAGCAGTGACCCCCGGTCGGGGGGGGGTCCCCAAGAGACCCAGTACTTC
NA	TRBD1	TRBV10-3	TRBJ2-7	CAIRLQGDGNQQYF	TGTGCCATCAGACTACAGGGGGACGGGAACCAGCAGTACTTC
NA	TRBD1	TRBV28	TRBJ1-2	CASSSRQGVTF	TGTGCCAGCAGTAGTAGACAGGGGGTCACCTTC
NA	TRBD2	TRBV11-2	TRBJ2-3	CASSSEAGGPDTQYF	TGTGCCAGCAGCTCGGAAGCGGGAGGACCAGATACGCAGTATTTT
NA	TRBD1	TRBV7-8	TRBJ2-1	CASSLLAPGTGGNEQFF	TGTGCCAGCAGCTTATTGGCTCCCGGGACAGGGGGGAATGAGCAGTTCTTC
NA	NA	TRBV2	TRBJ1-1	CASGGSQNTEAFF	TGTGCCAGCGGCGGCAGCCAGAACACTGAAGCTTTCTTT
NA	NA	TRBV9	TRBJ2-3	CASSPPGGRGRDTQYF	TGTGCCAGCAGCCCGCCGGGAGGCAGGGGGCGGGATACGCAGTATTTT
NA	TRBD1	TRBV10-3	TRBJ2-5	CAISARTGQETQYF	TGTGCCATCAGTGCCCGGACAGGTCAAGAGACCCAGTACTTC
NA	TRBD2	TRBV3-1/TRBV3-2	TRBJ2-1	CASRFAGAGEQFF	TGTGCCAGCAGATTCGCGGGAGCCGGTGAGCAGTTCTTC
once	TRBD1	TRBV4-2	TRBJ2-2	CASSGIGTGGTGELFF	TGTGCCAGCAGCGGCATAGGGACAGGGGGCACCGGGGAGCTGTTTTTT
NA	NA	TRBV11-3	TRBJ2-7	CASSLGPGRSYEQYF	TGTGCCAGCAGCTTAGGGCCAGGGAGGTCCTACGAGCAGTACTTC
NA	TRBD2	TRBV5-1	TRBJ2-4	CASSSSGGTKNIQYF	TGCGCCAGCAGCTCTAGCGGGGGTACCAAAAACATTCAGTACTTC
NA	TRBD1	TRBV7-9	TRBJ2-1	CASSRAGDSRVNEQFF	TGTGCCAGCAGCCGGGCAGGGGACAGTCGTGTCAATGAGCAGTTCTTC
NA	TRBD1	TRBV6-1	TRBJ2-3	CASSDGQGAIDTQYF	TGTGCCAGCAGTGACGGACAGGGGGCTATAGATACGCAGTATTTT
few	NA	TRBV18	TRBJ1-1	CASSQERGRLITEAFF	TGTGCCAGCTCTCAGGAGCGGGGGCGGCTAATCACTGAAGCTTTCTTT
NA	TRBD1	TRBV18	TRBJ1-5	CASAAGGQPQHF	TGTGCCAGCGCCGCAGGGGGTCAGCCCCAGCATTTT
NA	NA	TRBV21-1	TRBJ2-7	CASSSAWDRRGYEQYF	TGTGCCAGCAGCTCTGCATGGGACAGGAGGGGTTACGAGCAGTACTTC
NA	TRBD1	TRBV5-1	TRBJ2-5	CASSPTGGAKTQYF	TGCGCCAGCAGCCCGACAGGGGGCGCGAAGACCCAGTACTTC
NA	NA	TRBV5-6	TRBJ1-1	CASSEVTGSPAEAFF	TGTGCCAGCAGCGAGGTAACAGGGAGCCCGGCTGAAGCTTTCTTT
NA	NA	TRBV21-1	TRBJ2-2	CASSKRDKNTGELFF	TGTGCCAGCAGCAAAAGGGACAAGAACACCGGGGAGCTGTTTTTT
once	TRBD1	TRBV18	TRBJ1-1	CASSRTGGFGNTEAFF	TGTGCCAGCTCACGGACAGGGGGGTTCGGGAACACTGAAGCTTTCTTT
once	TRBD1	TRBV28	TRBJ2-7	CASRTGSYEQYF	TGTGCCAGCAGGACAGGGTCCTACGAGCAGTACTTC
NA	NA	TRBV28	TRBJ1-2	CASGGSGNYGYTF	TGTGCCAGCGGGGGGTCTGGTAACTATGGCTACACCTTC
NA	NA	TRBV25-1	TRBJ2-1	CASSVMGVGYNEQFF	TGTGCCAGCAGTGTTATGGGAGTGGGCTACAATGAGCAGTTCTTC
NA	NA	TRBV25-1	TRBJ2-7	CASSESGVPSYEQYF	TGTGCCAGCAGTGAATCCGGGGTGCCGAGCTACGAGCAGTACTTC
NA	NA	TRBV2	TRBJ2-3	CASKQGVDTQYF	TGTGCCAGCAAACAGGGAGTAGATACGCAGTATTTT
NA	TRBD2	TRBV7-7	TRBJ2-3	CASSLTSGRFDTQYF	TGTGCTAGCAGCTTAACTAGCGGGAGGTTTGATACGCAGTATTTT
NA	TRBD1	TRBV15	TRBJ2-1	CATSRLGTGGTMRQFF	TGTGCCACCAGCAGGCTTGGGACAGGGGGAACAATGAGGCAGTTCTTC
NA	TRBD1	TRBV2	TRBJ2-2	CASRSQGANTGELFF	TGTGCCAGCAGGTCTCAGGGGGCGAACACCGGGGAGCTGTTTTTT
NA	NA	TRBV6-2/TRBV6-3	TRBJ2-5	CASSYSGQTQETQYF	TGTGCCAGCAGTTACTCGGGGCAGACTCAAGAGACCCAGTACTTC
NA	NA	TRBV18	TRBJ1-2	CASSQEKGYTF	TGTGCCAGCTCACAGGAGAAAGGCTACACCTTC
NA	TRBD1	TRBV4-1	TRBJ1-5	CASSQEVTGDQPQHF	TGCGCCAGCAGCCAAGAAGTGACAGGGGATCAGCCCCAGCATTTT